Presented here are 5 T cell receptor beta chains from one specimen sequenced in a study of a mutant IDH1 vaccine in newly diagnosed glioma (TCRdb year 2021). What the time point label conveys for this sample: baseline, week 1 (first vaccination visit). The sample's treatment or condition label is to be understood as: pre-vaccination baseline after standard-of-care therapy. Receptors were amplified or captured by the immunoSEQ multiplex PCR assay. This immuneACCESS table, as held by TCRdb, lists in-frame sequences with V and J called but not all clones. Of the missing ones, under half trace to an unresolved V gene in checked studies; the others have no known cause. The sample profile shows fewer than 50,000 clones; around 78% of them were found once. 7% to 10% of the sample comes from the top ten. Sequenced here: PBMCs, sampled from a glioma patient treated with radiotherapy, temozolomide or both. These receptor sequences come from a man aged 40-49 years with glioma. Some clones in this sample may be carry-over from other donors' samples.

The rearrangement links TRBV13 to TRBJ2-3; D unresolved. Trimming cost V 0 bases and J 7 bases, with 5 bases left between them. From germline, CDR1 is PRHDT and CDR2 FYEKMQ (reference sequence). The CDR3 covers 12 residues. For the CDR3, the DNA is TGTGCCAGCAGCTTAGGAGGGAATACGCAGTATTTT. This sequence encodes CASSLGGNTQYF. Looking up the rest from reference TRBV13 and TRBJ2-3 gives the full variable domain: AAGVIQSPRHLIKEKRETATLKCYPIPRHDTVYWYQQGPGQDPQFLISFYEKMQSDKGSIPDRFSAQQFSDYHSELNMSSLELGDSALYFCASSLGGNTQYFGPGTRLTVL.

This clone was seen a handful of times. The CDR3 protein is CAWSGGGSSYNEQFF. The CDR3, as DNA: TGTGCCTGGAGTGGCGGGGGGAGCTCCTACAATGAGCAGTTCTTC. This chain connects TRBV30 to TRBJ2-1; 8 bases fit TRBD2. Germline CDR1 is GTSNPN and CDR2 is SVGIG (reference sequence). Trimming cost V 1 base and J 0 bases; bases outside gene matches: 2. This CDR3 has 15 amino acids. The variable domain in full, completed from reference TRBV30 and TRBJ2-1, reads SQTIHQWPATLVQPVGSPLSLECTVEGTSNPNLYWYRQAAGRGLQLLFYSVGIGQISSEVPQNLSASRPQDRQFILSSKKLLLSDSGFYLCAWSGGGSSYNEQFFGPGTRLTVL.

The chain links TRBV29-1 to TRBJ2-5; 8 positions match TRBD2. J was trimmed by 5 bases and V by 1 base; bases with no gene match: 9. Per germline, CDR1 SQVTM and CDR2 ANQGSEA. This CDR3 region has 15 residues. The CDR3 bases are TGCAGCGTTGAAGCTCTAGTCGGGGGGGTCGAGACCCAGTACTTC. Residues: CSVEALVGGVETQYF.

This clone was seen a few times. J is TRBJ1-5 and V is TRBV2; TRBD1 matches at 8 bases. Trimming cost V 4 bases and J 3 bases; bases outside gene matches: 5. Germline V gene data show CDR1 as SNHLY and CDR2 as FYNNEI. The CDR3 runs 15 residues. CDR3 sequence reads: CASSGTGTYNQPQHF. In DNA form, the CDR3 reads TGTGCCAGCAGTGGGACAGGGACTTACAATCAGCCCCAGCATTTT. The full variable domain, with the rest looked up from reference TRBV2 and TRBJ1-5, is EPEVTQTPSHQVTQMGQEVILRCVPISNHLYFYWYRQILGQKVEFLVSFYNNEISEKSEIFDDQFSVERPDGSNFTLKIRSTKLEDSAMYFCASSGTGTYNQPQHFGDGTRLSIL.

This clone was counted a few times. This chain uses TRBV15 with TRBJ1-5; the D is unclear. Germline values: CDR1 LNHNV, CDR2 YYDKDF (reference sequence). Between the trimmed V and J ends, which lost 0 bases and 7 bases, there was a span of 10 bases. This CDR3 comprises 14 residues. CDR3 residues: CATSREGSRQPQHF. As DNA, the CDR3 is TGTGCCACCAGCAGAGAGGGGTCTCGACAGCCCCAGCATTTT.